This entry lists 29 T cell receptor beta chains sequenced from one sample in a study of T cell repertoires in cytomegalovirus infection. TCRdb fed the reads into MiXCR, producing one record per CDR3 protein. The sample holds about 530,000 distinct CDR3 sequences; roughly 29% are singletons and the top ten take approximately 13%. Material: PBMCs. The origin of the receptors is a human donor in good health (CMV status not recorded). Some clones in this sample may be carry-over from other donors' samples.

This chain connects TRBV7-9 to TRBJ1-4, with D uncertain. The germline V gene has CDR1 SEHNR and CDR2 FQNEAQ (reference sequence). This CDR3 is 14 amino acids long. Trimming removed 6 bases from V and 7 bases from J, with 15 bases in between. This chain's CDR3 is CASRAESLGEKLFF. The CDR3 coding sequence is TGTGCCAGCAGGGCGGAGTCCCTTGGTGAAAAACTGTTTTTT.

This clonotype was detected a few times. V usage is TRBV7-2 and J usage is TRBJ2-7; TRBD1 matches at 7 bases. The J segment lost 2 bases and the V segment lost 5 bases, leaving 3 bases of the junction unmatched. The CDR3 is 13 residues long. CDR1 is SGHTA and CDR2 is FQGNSA in the germline V gene. In DNA, the CDR3 is TGTGCCAGCAGCGTCGACAGGGCCTACGAGCAGTACTTC. Protein product: CASSVDRAYEQYF.

This clonotype has only one observation. The chain uses TRBV28 and TRBJ2-6; 7 bases align to TRBD1. J lost 0 bases, V lost 3 bases, and 5 bases had no gene match. Germline values: CDR1 MDHEN, CDR2 SYDVKM. This CDR3 has 17 residues. The DNA for the CDR3 is TGTGCCAGCAGTTTCGGGGACAGAGTCTCTGGGGCCAACGTCCTGACTTTC. This gives the protein CASSFGDRVSGANVLTF.

The chain recombines TRBV19 with TRBJ2-1; D may be TRBD2 (6 bases). Germline-derived CDR1 and CDR2 are LNHDA and SQIVND (reference sequence). The CDR3 consists of 15 residues. V was shortened by 7 bases and J by 0 bases, with 13 bases between the two germline ends. CDR3 sequence reads: CASNRDWGSYNEQFF. In DNA, the CDR3 is TGTGCCAGTAACCGGGACTGGGGCTCCTACAATGAGCAGTTCTTC.

This chain links TRBV19 with TRBJ1-1; no clear D. The CDR3 sequence is 14 residues long. Deletions cut 5 bases from V and 5 bases from J, with 15 bases between. The germline V gene has CDR1 LNHDA and CDR2 SQIVND (reference sequence). The CDR3 loop reads CASSRTPYDTEAFF. The CDR3 DNA reads TGTGCCAGTAGTCGGACCCCGTATGATACTGAAGCTTTCTTT.

This clonotype was found a few times. In DNA, the CDR3 is TGTGCCAGCAGTGCCTTTGAGCGGAGGAGCTCCTACGAGCAGTACGTC. It yields the protein CASSAFERRSSYEQYV. This chain uses TRBV2 with TRBJ2-7; D possibly corresponds to TRBD2 (5 bases). Trimming shortened V by 4 bases and J by 0 bases, and 16 bases separated the two germline ends. This CDR3 has 16 amino acids. CDR1 SNHLY and CDR2 FYNNEI come from the germline V gene.

This clonotype has only a few counts. The rearrangement uses TRBV4-1 and TRBJ1-1, with unresolved D. This CDR3 is 15 amino acids long. V lost 0 bases and J lost 0, with 8 bases in between. Germline CDR1 MGHRA, CDR2 YSYEKL. In DNA, the CDR3 is TGCGCCAGCAGCCAAGACTCAGGCATGAACACTGAAGCTTTCTTT. Residues: CASSQDSGMNTEAFF.

The chain is built from TRBV19 and TRBJ2-7; D unclear. Between the trimmed V and J ends, which lost 1 base and 2 bases, there was a span of 12 bases. Germline lookup yields CDR1 LNHDA and CDR2 SQIVND (reference sequence). CDR3 length equals 15 residues. CDR3 DNA: TGTGCCAGTAGTATAGGCGGCACAACCCCCTACGAGCAGTACTTC. The encoded protein is CASSIGGTTPYEQYF.

The rearrangement links TRBV20-1 to TRBJ2-7, with 7 bases fitting TRBD2. V dropped 5 bases and J dropped 5; count of bases not matched to a gene: 3. Germline V lookup: CDR1 DFQATT, CDR2 SNEGSKA (reference sequence). CDR3 length: 11 residues. The CDR3 sequence: CSALGGDEQYV. The CDR3 DNA sequence: TGCAGTGCTCTGGGGGGGGACGAGCAGTACGTC.

The chain is built from TRBV20-1 and TRBJ2-3; 9 nucleotides line up with TRBD2. After removal of 3 bases from V and 4 bases from J, the junction contained 8 bases not matched to a gene. Germline V gene sequence: CDR1 DFQATT, CDR2 SNEGSKA (reference sequence). This CDR3 region has 15 residues. CDR3 residues: CSARGSGSLSDTQYF. CDR3 nucleotide sequence: TGCAGTGCTAGGGGTAGCGGGAGTTTATCAGATACGCAGTATTTT.

This clonotype was seen many times. The rearrangement uses TRBV7-2 and TRBJ2-2; no reliable D call. The germline CDR1 and CDR2 sequences are SGHTA and FQGNSA. Trimming shortened V by 1 base and J by 4 bases, and 13 bases separated the two germline ends. This CDR3 comprises 16 residues. CDR3 DNA: TGTGCCAGCAGCTTAGGCTGGAGAGTGAGCACCGGGGAGCTGTTTTTT. Translating gives CASSLGWRVSTGELFF. Together with reference TRBV7-2 and TRBJ2-2, the CDR3 gives the full variable domain: GAGVSQSPSNKVTEKGKDVELRCDPISGHTALYWYRQSLGQGLEFLIYFQGNSAPDKSGLPSDRFSAERTGGSVSTLTIQRTQQEDSAVYLCASSLGWRVSTGELFFGEGSRLTVL.

This clonotype was counted many times. This sequence joins TRBV6-1 and TRBJ2-2; D call uncertain. The germline V and J ends were trimmed by 0 bases and 0 bases, with 14 bases remaining between them. The CDR3 length is 18 residues. The germline CDR1 and CDR2 sequences are MNHNS and SASEGT. CDR3 amino acids: CASSEAILQAANTGELFF. The CDR3 region has the DNA TGTGCCAGCAGTGAAGCGATTTTGCAGGCAGCGAACACCGGGGAGCTGTTTTTT.

The gene calls are TRBV10-3 and TRBJ2-3; weak D call: TRBD2 (6 bases). The germline CDR1 and CDR2 sequences are ENHRY and SYGVKD. V lost 3 bases, J lost 0 bases, and 16 bases lay in between. The CDR3 runs to 17 residues. Here the CDR3 reads CAISDLRRGRSTDTQYF. The CDR3 DNA is TGTGCCATCAGTGACCTAAGGCGGGGTCGGAGCACAGATACGCAGTATTTT.

This clonotype was picked up a small number of times. The chain is built from TRBV19 and TRBJ1-1; D is uncertain. CDR3 size: 14 residues. Germline loops: CDR1 LNHDA, CDR2 SQIVND (reference sequence). V shed 0 bases and J shed 3 bases, with 8 bases lying between them. This CDR3 is CASSIDRWDTEAFF. CDR3 coding DNA: TGTGCCAGTAGTATAGATCGGTGGGACACTGAAGCTTTCTTT.

This clonotype was seen ten or more times. The V and J genes are TRBV7-2 and TRBJ2-7; 8 bases are a match to TRBD2. Trimming removed 2 bases from V and 6 bases from J; junction bases left unmatched: 6. In germline, CDR1 is SGHTA, CDR2 FQGNSA. The CDR3 length is 14 residues. The CDR3 loop reads CASSLYRTSLEQYV. CDR3 sequence (DNA): TGTGCCAGCAGCTTATACCGGACTAGCCTCGAGCAGTACGTC.

The rearrangement uses TRBV12-3 or TRBV12-4 and TRBJ2-5; 14 nucleotides align to TRBD2. The CDR3 spans 18 residues. V lost 6 bases to trimming and J lost 2 bases; unmatched junction nucleotides: 11. Written as DNA, the CDR3 is TGTGCCAGCAGCGGTGGGACTAGCGGGGGCTTACCTCAAGAGACCCAGTACTTC. Translating it yields CASSGGTSGGLPQETQYF.

Only a few counts were recorded for this clonotype. A single base separates this from a much larger clone, so it may be a read error. The V and J genes are TRBV7-2 and TRBJ2-2, with 8 bases matching TRBD2. The CDR3 extends over 19 amino acids. Germline lookup yields CDR1 SGHTA and CDR2 FQGNSA. The CDR3 nucleotides are TGTGCCAGCAGCCTCCGAGGTTCGGCTAGCGGGCTAAACACCGGGCAGCTGTTTTTT. The encoded protein is CASSLRGSASGLNTGQLFF.

A few counts support this clonotype. This chain links TRBV7-2 with TRBJ2-2; 9 bases match TRBD2. The germline gives CDR1 SGHTA, CDR2 FQGNSA. With 7 bases clipped from V and 7 bases from J, the junction kept 10 bases outside the gene matches. CDR3 length: 15 residues. CDR3 sequence reads: CASKYSGRYIGELFF. In DNA, the CDR3 is TGTGCCAGCAAATATAGCGGGAGATATATCGGGGAGCTGTTTTTT.

The V and J genes are TRBV7-9 and TRBJ2-3; 12 nucleotides match TRBD2. CDR1 SEHNR and CDR2 FQNEAQ come from the germline V gene (reference sequence). The V segment lost 5 bases and the J segment 5 bases; nucleotides outside the gene matches: 5. This CDR3 region has 15 residues. The CDR3 bases are TGTGCCAGCAGCCCCCCGGGACTAGCGGGAGATACGCAGTATTTT. Protein product: CASSPPGLAGDTQYF.

This clonotype was counted a few times. The chain carries TRBV6-6 and TRBJ2-7; D uncertain. Germline CDR1 reads MNHNY; CDR2 reads SVGAGI (reference sequence). The length of the CDR3 is 14 residues. V was clipped by 2 bases and J by 0 bases, with 8 bases between them. This CDR3 reads CASSYRPSSYEQYV. The CDR3 coding sequence is TGTGCCAGCAGTTACCGGCCTAGCTCCTACGAGCAGTACGTC.

V is TRBV7-9 and J is TRBJ2-3; possibly TRBD1 or TRBD2 for D (5 bases each). The V end lost 4 bases, the J end lost 2 bases, and 16 bases lay between the germline ends. Germline CDR1 SEHNR, CDR2 FQNEAQ (reference sequence). The CDR3 covers 16 residues. In DNA form, the CDR3 reads TGTGCCAGCAGCTCCGAGGGGCGACACCCCACAGATACGCAGTATTTT. It codes for CASSSEGRHPTDTQYF. Filled out from reference TRBV7-9 and TRBJ2-3, the complete variable domain reads DTGVSQNPRHKITKRGQNVTFRCDPISEHNRLYWYRQTLGQGPEFLTYFQNEAQLEKSRLLSDRFSAERPKGSFSTLEIQRTEQGDSAMYLCASSSEGRHPTDTQYFGPGTRLTVL.

This clonotype was detected a few times. The rearrangement uses TRBV15 and TRBJ1-2; D not resolved. Germline V gene data show CDR1 as LNHNV and CDR2 as YYDKDF (reference sequence). The CDR3 extends over 14 amino acids. V dropped 0 bases and J dropped 5 bases, with 10 bases sitting between them. CDR3 nucleotides: TGTGCCACCAGCAGAGATCTCACAGCGTATGGCTACACCTTC. Amino acids: CATSRDLTAYGYTF.

This clonotype was found a few times. The chain uses TRBV20-1 and TRBJ2-7; 9 bases are shared with TRBD1. The junction had 9 bases not matched to a gene; V was cut back by 6 bases and J by 3 bases. The CDR3 loop spans 14 amino acids. Germline V gene data show CDR1 as DFQATT and CDR2 as SNEGSKA (reference sequence). CDR3 DNA: TGCAGTGCAGTAGAGGGGACAGGGAGCTACGAGCAGTACGTC. It encodes CSAVEGTGSYEQYV.

The V call is TRBV4-2, the J call TRBJ1-2; D ambiguous. This CDR3 is 15 amino acids long. Per the germline V gene, CDR1 is LGHNA and CDR2 is YNFKEQ. V shed 1 base and J shed 1 base, with 10 bases lying between them. This CDR3 is CASSQARDYNYGYTF. The CDR3 bases are TGTGCCAGCAGCCAAGCTAGGGATTATAACTATGGCTACACCTTC.

This clonotype was seen only a few times. The chain couples TRBV7-9 to TRBJ2-1; D not certain. CDR1 is SEHNR, CDR2 FQNEAQ, per germline (reference sequence). The CDR3 spans 11 residues. V was trimmed by 6 bases and J by 6 bases, leaving 6 bases between them. The CDR3: CASRLVNEQFF. The CDR3, as DNA: TGTGCCAGCAGGTTGGTCAATGAGCAGTTCTTC. Full variable domain (outside the CDR3, taken from reference TRBV7-9 and TRBJ2-1): DTGVSQNPRHKITKRGQNVTFRCDPISEHNRLYWYRQTLGQGPEFLTYFQNEAQLEKSRLLSDRFSAERPKGSFSTLEIQRTEQGDSAMYLCASRLVNEQFFGPGTRLTVL.

This clonotype was picked up a small number of times. The chain is built from TRBV5-1 and TRBJ2-1; TRBD2 agrees at 13 bases. V lost 6 bases to trimming and J lost 3 bases; unmatched junction nucleotides: 3. This CDR3 has 15 amino acids. Germline assignment: CDR1 SGHRS and CDR2 YFSETQ. CDR3 nucleotide sequence: TGCGCCAGCACCGGGACTAGCGGGGTCTACAATGAGCAGTTCTTC. It yields the protein CASTGTSGVYNEQFF.

This rearrangement joins TRBV20-1 to TRBJ2-7; D remains unclear. Germline V gives CDR1 DFQATT, CDR2 SNEGSKA (reference sequence). CDR3 length: 10 residues. Trimming left V 2 bases short and J 8 bases short, with 7 bases between. CDR3 DNA: TGCAGTGCTAGAATGAGCAAGCAGTACGTC. This sequence encodes CSARMSKQYV.

As to this clonotype: Just one base apart from a much larger clone, this may be a read error. The chain links TRBV6-6 to TRBJ2-1, with D possibly matching TRBD1 (5 bases). Per the germline V gene, CDR1 is MNHNY and CDR2 is SVGAGI (reference sequence). The CDR3 covers 12 residues. The CDR3 sequence: CASSARVNEKFF. Written as DNA, the CDR3 is TGTGCCAGCAGTGCCAGGGTCAATGAGAAGTTCTTC.

This clonotype was recorded at least ten times. The genes are TRBV11-3 and TRBJ1-1, with TRBD1 as a possible D gene (6 bases). The CDR3 has 16 residues. Trimming removed 5 bases from V and 0 bases from J, with 16 bases in between. Germline CDR1 is SGHNT and CDR2 is YENEEA. The CDR3 here is CASSPRAGAMNTEAFF. The CDR3, as DNA: TGTGCCAGCAGCCCCCGGGCGGGGGCGATGAACACTGAAGCTTTCTTT.